One T cell receptor (beta chain) is described in this entry. The clone's antigen remains unknown. No quality values exist for individual bases; no much larger clone is one base distant. The CDR3 goes from the cysteine to the phenylalanine over 12 residues. The only DNA kept is the CDR3, 36 bases in frame from the first base. Looking up the germline V gene (reference sequence) yields CDR1 LNHNV and CDR2 YYDKDF. V is reduced by 4 bases and J by 7 bases, leaving a spacing of 10 bases between them. The data were obtained in a study of spatial heterogeneity in lung cancer (dated by TCRdb to about 2019). Regarding the complete study: Beta-chain transcripts were consistently detected in greater numbers than alpha-chain transcripts, which likely reflects a higher abundance of beta-chain transcripts. Nonsynonymous mutation counts, determined by whole-exome sequencing of tumor tissue, were related to features of the TCR repertoire. In the raw uncorrected reads, each unique combination of TCR and UMI appeared on average more than ten times. In non-small cell lung cancer, the study quantitatively compared TCR alpha and beta repertoires across several tumor regions, matched nontumor lung, and blood. At surgery, both alpha and beta chains were TCR-sequenced in under 250 tumor regions, fewer than 80 matched nontumor lung samples and 56 PBMC samples.

Study-wide findings and limitations: Additional single-cell paired TCR alpha and beta sequencing was considered necessary to confirm, at a functional level, the hypothesis that regional TCRs recognize regional mutations. Ubiquitous expanded tumor TCRs were detected in blood more often at tumor resection than at routine follow-up.

This specimen's time point label, per the study, means: sample taken at primary tumor resection. Whole RNA extracted from tumor and nontumor lung tissue, or from cryopreserved PBMC samples, was used for TCR sequencing without cell sorting. The donors were around 69 patients from the lung TRACERx cohort who had early-stage, untreated non-small cell lung cancer. Only patients with enough RNA available from two or more tumor regions were chosen for TCR sequencing. Libraries were constructed by 5' RACE. The run used a NextSeq 500. To allow correction of PCR and sequencing errors, the TCR library protocol tagged every TCR cDNA molecule with a unique molecular identifier. In the source study's methods: TCR identification, UMI-based error correction and CDR3 extraction were performed with Decombinator tools. Expanded TCRs were defined as those above a frequency of 2 per 1,000, corresponding to the top 1% of the tumor frequency distribution. Renyi diversity was calculated using the R vegan package after each repertoire was subsampled 100 times to 5,000 TCRs. CDR3 similarity networks were constructed using string-kernel similarity of amino acid triplets, with links drawn between CDR3s whose pairwise similarity was above 0.82. Using fastp at Q25 and MiXCR, TCRdb reprocessed the public reads and kept productive beta chains. Every distinct CDR3 protein forms one entry, paired with its most common genes and DNA. TCRdb, not the authors, supplied the V and J calls. The sample table records about 38,000 distinct CDR3 sequences; around 7.2% of these occur just once. Jointly, the top ten make up 25% to 30% of the sample.

This receptor was obtained from a male donor with early-stage non-small cell lung cancer. This sequence uses TRBV15 and TRBJ1-1; no D gene can be assigned with confidence. Sequencing was performed on PBMCs, taken at surgery. The DNA is TGTGCCACCAGCACAGCGGCCGTTGAAGCTTTCTTT. Translated, it gives CATSTAAVEAFF.